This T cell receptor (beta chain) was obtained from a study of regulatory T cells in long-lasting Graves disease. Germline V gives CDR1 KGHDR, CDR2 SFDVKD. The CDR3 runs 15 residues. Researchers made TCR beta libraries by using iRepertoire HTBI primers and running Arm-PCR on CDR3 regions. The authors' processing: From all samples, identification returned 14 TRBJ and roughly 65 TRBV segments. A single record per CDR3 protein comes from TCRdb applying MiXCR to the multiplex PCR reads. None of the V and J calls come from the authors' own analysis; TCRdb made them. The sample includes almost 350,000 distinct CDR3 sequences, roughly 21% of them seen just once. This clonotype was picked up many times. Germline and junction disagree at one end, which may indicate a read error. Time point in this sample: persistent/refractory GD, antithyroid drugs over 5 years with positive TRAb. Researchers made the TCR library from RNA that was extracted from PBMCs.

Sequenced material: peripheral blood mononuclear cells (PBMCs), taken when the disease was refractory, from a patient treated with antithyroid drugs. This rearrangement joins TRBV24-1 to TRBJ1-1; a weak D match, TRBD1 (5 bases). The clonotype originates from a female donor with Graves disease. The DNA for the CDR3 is TGTGCCACCCGTGACAGTGGGTTCGGGGACACTGAAGCTTTCTTT. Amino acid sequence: CATRDSGFGDTEAFF.